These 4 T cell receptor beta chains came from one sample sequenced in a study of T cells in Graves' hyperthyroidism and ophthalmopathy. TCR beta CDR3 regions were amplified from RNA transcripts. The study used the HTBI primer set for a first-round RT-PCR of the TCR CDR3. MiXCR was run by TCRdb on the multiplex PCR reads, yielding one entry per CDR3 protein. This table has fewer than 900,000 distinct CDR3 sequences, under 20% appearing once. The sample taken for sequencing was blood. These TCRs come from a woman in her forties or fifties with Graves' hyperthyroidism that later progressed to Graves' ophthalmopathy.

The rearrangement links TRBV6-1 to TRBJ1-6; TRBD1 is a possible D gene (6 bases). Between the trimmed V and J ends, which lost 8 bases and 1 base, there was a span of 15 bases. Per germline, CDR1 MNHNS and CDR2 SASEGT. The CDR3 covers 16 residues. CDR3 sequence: CASLEGRGSYNSPLHF. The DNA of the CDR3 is TGTGCCAGCCTAGAGGGCAGGGGATCCTATAATTCACCCCTCCACTTT.

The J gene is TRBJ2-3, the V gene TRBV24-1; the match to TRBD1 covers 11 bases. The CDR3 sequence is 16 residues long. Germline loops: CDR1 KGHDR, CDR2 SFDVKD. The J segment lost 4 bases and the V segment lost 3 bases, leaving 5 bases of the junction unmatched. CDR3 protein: CATSDATGQGADTQYF. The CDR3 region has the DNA TGTGCCACCAGTGATGCAACGGGACAGGGGGCAGATACGCAGTATTTT.

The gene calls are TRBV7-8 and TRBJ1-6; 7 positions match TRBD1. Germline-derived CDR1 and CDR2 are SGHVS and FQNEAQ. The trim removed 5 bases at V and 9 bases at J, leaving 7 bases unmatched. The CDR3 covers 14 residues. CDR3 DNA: TGTGCCAGCAGCGCTACAGGGGAGGGTTCACCCCTCCACTTT. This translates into CASSATGEGSPLHF.

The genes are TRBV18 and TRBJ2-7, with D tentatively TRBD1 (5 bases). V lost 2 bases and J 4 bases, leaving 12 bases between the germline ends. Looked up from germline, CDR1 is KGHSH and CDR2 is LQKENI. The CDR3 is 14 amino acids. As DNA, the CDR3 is TGTGCCAGCTCACCATTACAGGATCCATACGAGCAGTACTTC. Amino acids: CASSPLQDPYEQYF.